Listed here are 14 T cell receptor beta chains from one sample, sequenced in a study of a mutant IDH1 vaccine in newly diagnosed glioma. Their specific antigens are unknown. Assay used: immunoSEQ multiplex PCR; TCRdb lists only in-frame clones, some missing. The data show tens of thousands of clones, 80% seen once. The time point denotes: week 23, last vaccination. In every dose of vaccine, 300 ug of mutant IDH1 20-mer peptide was given alongside topical imiquimod. This specimen consisted of PBMCs, obtained from a glioma patient whose treatment included an IDH1 peptide vaccine. These receptors came from a man aged 35-49 years with glioma.

The rearrangement uses TRBV6-1 and TRBJ1-5, with D perhaps TRBD1 (5 bases). This CDR3 has 13 residues. Trimming took 5 bases from V and 7 from J, leaving 12 bases between them. The V gene's germline CDR1 is MNHNS and CDR2 SASEGT. CDR3 amino acids: CASSWDGQQPQHF. CDR3 bases: TGTGCCAGCAGTTGGGACGGCCAACAGCCCCAGCATTTT.

The rearrangement uses TRBV9 and TRBJ2-7, with 7 bases matching TRBD2. The CDR3 has 15 amino acids. The V segment lost 0 bases and the J segment 5 bases; nucleotides outside the gene matches: 8. CDR1 is SGDLS and CDR2 is YYNGEE in the germline V gene. The CDR3 loop reads CASSVESAGENEQYF. CDR3 bases: TGTGCCAGCAGCGTAGAGTCTGCGGGGGAAAACGAGCAGTACTTC.

J is TRBJ2-4 and V is TRBV5-1, with a possible D match to TRBD2 (7 bases). Looked up from germline, CDR1 is SGHRS and CDR2 is YFSETQ. V was pared by 3 bases and J by 8 bases, with 24 bases between. CDR3 length: 17 residues. CDR3 residues: CASSYELTGHRGDIQYF. The DNA for the CDR3 is TGCGCCAGCAGCTACGAGTTGACAGGCCACCGGGGGGACATTCAGTACTTC.

The rearrangement joins TRBV6-5 to TRBJ1-6; possibly TRBD1 for D (5 bases). CDR1 MNHEY and CDR2 SVGAGI come from the germline V gene. Trimming left V 2 bases short and J 3 bases short, with 11 bases between. The CDR3 contains 16 residues. Written as DNA, the CDR3 is TGTGCCAGCAGTTACCGAGGGGCAAACTATAATTCACCCCTCCACTTT. Protein sequence: CASSYRGANYNSPLHF.

This rearrangement joins TRBV5-8 to TRBJ2-5; D is undetermined. Germline V gene lookup returns CDR1 SGHTS and CDR2 YDEGEE. The germline V and J ends were trimmed by 6 bases and 4 bases, with 13 bases remaining between them. The CDR3 sequence is 13 residues long. CDR3 sequence (DNA): TGTGCCAGCACCCTGACTGTCCGAGAGACCCAGTACTTC. Translation: CASTLTVRETQYF.

This clone occurred a few times. The rearrangement links TRBV7-2 to TRBJ1-1; maybe TRBD1 (5 bases). CDR1 is SGHTA, CDR2 FQGNSA, per germline. Trimming shortened V by 4 bases and J by 3 bases, and 9 bases separated the two germline ends. CDR3 length equals 13 residues. CDR3 DNA: TGTGCCAGCAGCTGGGCCAGGGACACTGAAGCTTTCTTT. This sequence encodes CASSWARDTEAFF.

V usage is TRBV13 and J usage is TRBJ2-1; D not certain. The CDR3 extends over 17 amino acids. V was pared by 4 bases and J by 3 bases, with 19 bases between. CDR1 PRHDT and CDR2 FYEKMQ come from the germline V gene (reference sequence). CDR3 region: CASSSEKGHKGYNEQFF. CDR3 DNA sequence: TGTGCCAGCAGCTCCGAGAAGGGCCACAAGGGCTACAATGAGCAGTTCTTC.

This clone was detected once. The chain recombines TRBV5-1 with TRBJ2-7; possible D gene TRBD2, 7 bases. From germline, CDR1 is SGHRS and CDR2 YFSETQ. The CDR3 contains 14 residues. Trimming removed 6 bases from V and 0 bases from J, with 13 bases in between. The CDR3 loop is CASNPRGGSYEQYF. The CDR3 region has the DNA TGCGCCAGCAACCCGAGGGGGGGCTCCTACGAGCAGTACTTC.

The chain is built from TRBV7-6 and TRBJ2-5; D unresolved. The CDR3 covers 14 residues. Looked up from germline, CDR1 is SGHVS and CDR2 is FNYEAQ. Trimming pared 1 base from V and 2 bases from J, leaving 8 bases between. The CDR3 reads CASSLEGWQETQYF. DNA of the CDR3: TGTGCCAGCAGCTTAGAGGGTTGGCAAGAGACCCAGTACTTC.

V gene TRBV29-1 combines with J gene TRBJ1-2; D is perhaps TRBD1 (5 bases). This CDR3 spans 14 amino acids. In germline, CDR1 is SQVTM, CDR2 ANQGSEA. The V end was cut by 3 bases, the J end by 4 bases, with 15 bases between. The CDR3 loop is CSVEGVGHGYGYTF. CDR3 nucleotide sequence: TGCAGCGTTGAGGGGGTGGGGCATGGCTATGGCTACACCTTC. Using reference TRBV29-1 and TRBJ1-2 for the parts outside the CDR3, the full variable domain is SAVISQKPSRDICQRGTSLTIQCQVDSQVTMMFWYRQQPGQSLTLIATANQGSEATYESGFVIDKFPISRPNLTFSTLTVSNMSPEDSSIYLCSVEGVGHGYGYTFGSGTRLTVV.

The chain uses TRBV6-5 and TRBJ1-4; D possibly corresponds to TRBD1 (5 bases). Trimming removed 7 bases at V and 10 bases at J, with 22 bases between. This CDR3 comprises 15 residues. Per the germline V gene, CDR1 is MNHEY and CDR2 is SVGAGI. Written as DNA, the CDR3 is TGTGCCAGCACCAAAAACCCCTCCCAGGGAGCAAAACTGTTTTTT. It encodes CASTKNPSQGAKLFF.

The chain combines TRBV9 with TRBJ1-2; 9 bases are a match to TRBD1. This CDR3 has 16 amino acids. V was pared by 3 bases and J by 4 bases, with 10 bases of the junction left unmatched. The germline gives CDR1 SGDLS, CDR2 YYNGEE. The CDR3 DNA reads TGTGCCAGCAGCGACGGGCGGGACAGGGTTTCCTATGGCTACACCTTC. As protein: CASSDGRDRVSYGYTF. Combining the CDR3 with reference TRBV9 and TRBJ1-2 gives the whole variable domain DSGVTQTPKHLITATGQRVTLRCSPRSGDLSVYWYQQSLDQGLQFLIQYYNGEERAKGNILERFSAQQFPDLHSELNLSSLELGDSALYFCASSDGRDRVSYGYTFGSGTRLTVV.

V gene TRBV6-1 combines with J gene TRBJ1-5; D gene ambiguous. The CDR3 covers 14 residues. Trimming took off 0 bases at V and 5 bases at J, with 8 bases between the two ends. Germline assignment: CDR1 MNHNS and CDR2 SASEGT. This chain's CDR3 is CASSEAGGYQPQHF. The CDR3, as DNA: TGTGCCAGCAGTGAAGCTGGCGGGTATCAGCCCCAGCATTTT.

J is TRBJ2-7 and V is TRBV7-8; D unresolved. V was cut by 0 bases and J by 2 bases, with 14 bases left in between. Germline CDR1 and CDR2: SGHVS and FQNEAQ. CDR3 length: 16 amino acids. The CDR3 region has the DNA TGTGCCAGCAGCTTAGCGCTATTGGGAAGGCCCTACGAGCAGTACTTC. As protein: CASSLALLGRPYEQYF.